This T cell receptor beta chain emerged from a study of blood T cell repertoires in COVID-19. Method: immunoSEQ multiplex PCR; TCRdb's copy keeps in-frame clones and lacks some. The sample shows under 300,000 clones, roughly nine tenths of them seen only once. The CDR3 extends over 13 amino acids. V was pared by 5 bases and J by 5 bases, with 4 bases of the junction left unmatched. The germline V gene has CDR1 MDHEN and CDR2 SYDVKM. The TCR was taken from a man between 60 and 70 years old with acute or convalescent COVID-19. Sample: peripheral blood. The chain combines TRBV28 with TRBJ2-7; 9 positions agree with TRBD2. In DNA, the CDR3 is TGTGCCAGCAGTCCGCGACTAGCGGACGAGCAGTACTTC. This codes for CASSPRLADEQYF.